A single sample gave rise to the 28 T cell receptor beta chains below, sequenced in a study of blood T cell repertoires in COVID-19. Profiled with immunoSEQ multiplex PCR; TCRdb holds only in-frame clones, not every one. The sample includes over 300,000 clones, more than 80% of them seen just once. Sample: peripheral blood. These receptors all stem from a man aged 18-30 years who had recovered from COVID-19.

This rearrangement joins TRBV6-2 or TRBV6-3 to TRBJ1-1; D gene unclear. V lost 6 bases to trimming and J lost 3 bases, with 14 bases between them. Germline values: CDR1 MNHEY, CDR2 SVGEGT. This CDR3 is 14 amino acids long. CDR3 protein: CASSPGGPYTEAFF. The DNA for the CDR3 is TGTGCCAGCAGCCCAGGAGGGCCCTACACTGAAGCTTTCTTT.

This clone occurred a few times. The J gene is TRBJ2-2, the V gene TRBV2; no firm D call. This CDR3 has 17 residues. Germline CDR1 reads SNHLY; CDR2 reads FYNNEI. Trimming removed 6 bases at V and 1 base at J, with 18 bases between. CDR3 nucleotide sequence: TGTGCCAGCAGGTTGCATGACACCGTGGGGAACACCGGGGAGCTGTTTTTT. Translation gives CASRLHDTVGNTGELFF.

The chain's CDR3 is CASSITGRNQPQHF. In DNA, the CDR3 is TGTGCCAGTAGTATTACAGGACGCAATCAGCCCCAGCATTTT. This sequence joins TRBV19 and TRBJ1-5, with D maybe TRBD1 (5 bases). The germline V and J ends were trimmed by 3 bases and 2 bases, with 8 bases remaining between them. The CDR3 contains 14 residues. CDR1 LNHDA and CDR2 SQIVND come from the germline V gene (reference sequence).

The gene calls are TRBV5-5 and TRBJ1-3; the match to TRBD1 covers 8 bases. Germline assignment: CDR1 SGHKS and CDR2 YYEKEE (reference sequence). The CDR3 runs 16 residues. J gave up 0 bases and V 1 base, and 3 bases lay outside the gene matches. In nucleotides, the CDR3 is TGTGCCAGCAGCTTGCAGGGGGCGATCTCTGGAAACACCATATATTTT. It encodes CASSLQGAISGNTIYF.

The V gene is TRBV10-3, the J gene TRBJ2-7, with D perhaps matching TRBD1 (5 bases). CDR1 is ENHRY and CDR2 is SYGVKD in the germline V gene. The CDR3 has 13 amino acids. Trimming took 11 bases from V and 0 from J, leaving 14 bases between them. The CDR3 region has the DNA TGTGCCTCAAGGCAGGGCGCCTCCTACGAGCAGTACTTC. Protein: CASRQGASYEQYF.

The gene calls are TRBV6-1 and TRBJ2-3, with D maybe TRBD1 (6 bases). Per the germline V gene, CDR1 is MNHNS and CDR2 is SASEGT. This CDR3 spans 21 amino acids. V was clipped by 2 bases and J by 2 bases, with 29 bases between them. The CDR3 sequence: CASSEMGGFRVRGQTTDTQYF. The CDR3 DNA is TGTGCCAGCAGTGAAATGGGTGGCTTTCGCGTGAGAGGACAGACCACAGATACGCAGTATTTT.

The chain uses TRBV7-9 and TRBJ2-7, with TRBD2 identical over 10 bases. The CDR3 has 15 residues. Germline V gene sequence: CDR1 SEHNR, CDR2 FQNEAQ (reference sequence). The trim removed 4 bases at V and 3 bases at J, leaving 6 bases unmatched. The CDR3 loop reads CASSWTGTSDYEQYF. In DNA, the CDR3 is TGTGCCAGCAGCTGGACCGGGACTAGCGACTACGAGCAGTACTTC. The entire variable domain, with the rest obtained from reference TRBV7-9 and TRBJ2-7, is as follows: DTGVSQNPRHKITKRGQNVTFRCDPISEHNRLYWYRQTLGQGPEFLTYFQNEAQLEKSRLLSDRFSAERPKGSFSTLEIQRTEQGDSAMYLCASSWTGTSDYEQYFGPGTRLTVT.

This clone was counted a single time. In the same sample, other DNA sequences code for this CDR3. The rearrangement uses TRBV19 and TRBJ2-7; 8 positions match TRBD2. V lost 1 base and J lost 2; bases outside the gene matches: 4. This CDR3 is 15 amino acids long. Germline CDR1 and CDR2: LNHDA and SQIVND (reference sequence). The CDR3 sequence: CASSIGSGGTYEQYF. Here the CDR3 DNA reads TGTGCCAGTAGTATAGGCAGCGGGGGAACCTACGAGCAGTACTTC.

This chain uses TRBV15 with TRBJ1-3; no firm D call. CDR1 is LNHNV and CDR2 is YYDKDF in the germline V gene (reference sequence). V gave up 3 bases and J gave up 4 bases, with 13 bases separating them. The CDR3 runs 15 residues. The CDR3 DNA reads as TGTGCCACCAGCAGGGCGGTTAGAGCAGGAAACACCATATATTTT. This codes for CATSRAVRAGNTIYF.

The chain is built from TRBV11-2 and TRBJ2-5, with 9 nucleotides matching TRBD2. Per the germline V gene, CDR1 is SGHAT and CDR2 is FQNNGV. V lost 2 bases to trimming and J lost 2 bases; unmatched junction nucleotides: 6. The CDR3 loop spans 16 amino acids. The CDR3 nucleotides read TGTGCCAGCAGCTTAAGTAGCGGGGGCCTTCAAGAGACCCAGTACTTC. This translates into CASSLSSGGLQETQYF. The variable domain in full, with the rest retrieved from reference TRBV11-2 and TRBJ2-5, is EAGVAQSPRYKIIEKRQSVAFWCNPISGHATLYWYQQILGQGPKLLIQFQNNGVVDDSQLPKDRFSAERLKGVDSTLKIQPAKLEDSAVYLCASSLSSGGLQETQYFGPGTRLLVL.

The rearrangement links TRBV13 to TRBJ2-7, with 13 positions matching TRBD2. The germline V gene has CDR1 PRHDT and CDR2 FYEKMQ (reference sequence). The CDR3 extends over 18 amino acids. The V segment lost 5 bases and the J segment 2 bases; nucleotides outside the gene matches: 12. The CDR3 loop reads CASSPSEGLAGRAYEQYF. CDR3 bases: TGTGCCAGCAGCCCCTCTGAGGGACTAGCGGGACGAGCCTACGAGCAGTACTTC.

The chain recombines TRBV4-1 with TRBJ1-1, with 9 bases identical to TRBD1. The ends lost 5 bases at V and 4 bases at J; junction bases unmatched: 8. This CDR3 is built from 15 residues. CDR1 MGHRA and CDR2 YSYEKL come from the germline V gene. The chain's CDR3 is CASSEPGTGITEAFF. As DNA, the CDR3 is TGCGCCAGCAGCGAGCCCGGGACAGGGATCACTGAAGCTTTCTTT.

The chain uses TRBV10-3 and TRBJ2-7; a possible D gene is TRBD1 (6 bases). This CDR3 has 16 residues. The germline V and J ends were trimmed by 4 bases and 2 bases, with 18 bases remaining between them. CDR1 and CDR2 (germline): ENHRY, SYGVKD. The DNA for the CDR3 is TGTGCCATCAGTGGAGGGTTACAGGGTCCTACCTACGAGCAGTACTTC. It yields the protein CAISGGLQGPTYEQYF.

The rearrangement links TRBV2 to TRBJ1-4; D not resolved. Per the germline V gene, CDR1 is SNHLY and CDR2 is FYNNEI. V shed 5 bases and J shed 0 bases, with 25 bases lying between them. This CDR3 is built from 20 residues. The chain's CDR3 is CASSHTVVGEDYATNEKLFF. DNA of the CDR3: TGTGCCAGCAGTCACACCGTGGTCGGGGAGGACTATGCAACTAATGAAAAACTGTTTTTT.

The chain carries TRBV29-1 and TRBJ1-1, with TRBD1 identical over 8 bases. Trimming cost V 6 bases and J 6 bases; bases outside gene matches: 6. The CDR3 length is 12 residues. Germline-derived CDR1 and CDR2 are SQVTM and ANQGSEA. The CDR3 spells CSVERQGPEAFF. The CDR3 DNA is TGCAGCGTCGAAAGACAGGGGCCTGAAGCTTTCTTT.

In this sample, this clone turned up a few times. The rearrangement uses TRBV11-2 and TRBJ2-7; 9 positions match TRBD1. Germline trimming cut 3 bases from V and 1 base from J; bases unmatched to any gene: 1. The CDR3 extends over 14 amino acids. Germline CDR1 is SGHAT and CDR2 is FQNNGV. The DNA of the CDR3 is TGTGCCAGCAGCTTCGGGACAGGGTCCTACGAGCAGTACTTC. The encoded protein is CASSFGTGSYEQYF.

V gene TRBV6-5 combines with J gene TRBJ1-1; D possibly corresponds to TRBD1 (5 bases). V was cut by 6 bases and J by 6 bases, with 8 bases left in between. The CDR3 length is 11 residues. Germline V CDR1 and CDR2: MNHEY, SVGAGI. This chain's CDR3 is CASRRQSEAFF. Here the CDR3 DNA reads TGTGCCAGCAGGAGACAGTCTGAAGCTTTCTTT.

A word on this clone: The limits of the CDR3 on the DNA are not certain, so only TCRdb's listed CDR3 is given. V is TRBV6-5 and J is TRBJ1-1. The CDR3 length is 15 residues, termini included. The germline V gene encodes CDR1 MNHEY and CDR2 SVGAGI. The CDR3 sequence is CASSSSGGANTEAFF.

V usage is TRBV9 and J usage is TRBJ2-3, with a possible D match to TRBD2 (6 bases). CDR1 is SGDLS, CDR2 YYNGEE, per germline. V lost 3 bases and J 0 bases, leaving 8 bases between the germline ends. CDR3 length: 14 residues. Written as DNA, the CDR3 is TGTGCCAGCAGCGCCGGGAGTAGCACAGATACGCAGTATTTT. Its protein product is CASSAGSSTDTQYF.

The V call is TRBV4-2, the J call TRBJ1-3; weak D call: TRBD1 (6 bases). This CDR3 comprises 16 residues. The V gene lost 1 base and the J gene lost 2 bases, with 12 bases spanning the gap. CDR1 is LGHNA, CDR2 YNFKEQ, per germline. The CDR3 spells CASSQGRTAAGNTIYF. CDR3 nucleotide sequence: TGTGCCAGCAGCCAAGGCCGGACAGCCGCTGGAAACACCATATATTTT.

This clone is a singleton in its sample. The chain is built from TRBV6-5 and TRBJ2-7; TRBD1 might be the D (6 bases). Trimming removed 6 bases at V and 2 bases at J, with 11 bases between. The CDR3 extends over 13 amino acids. Germline loops: CDR1 MNHEY, CDR2 SVGAGI. This CDR3 is CASRGAVTYEQYF. For the CDR3, the DNA is TGTGCCAGCAGGGGGGCGGTTACCTACGAGCAGTACTTC.

The rearrangement links TRBV3-1 (or the pseudogene TRBV3-2) to TRBJ2-1, with 9 bases matching TRBD2. Germline V CDR1 and CDR2: LGHDT, YNNKEL (reference sequence). V gave up 0 bases and J gave up 0 bases; unmatched junction bases: 6. The CDR3 is 18 amino acids. The CDR3 is CASSQDPSSGSSYNEQFF. CDR3 in DNA: TGTGCCAGCAGCCAAGATCCGAGTAGCGGGAGCTCCTACAATGAGCAGTTCTTC.

The chain uses TRBV29-1 and TRBJ1-1; weak D call: TRBD1 (6 bases). V lost 5 bases and J lost 4, with 11 bases in between. The CDR3 sequence is 12 residues long. CDR1 is SQVTM, CDR2 ANQGSEA, per germline. CDR3 nucleotide sequence: TGCAGCGTTCCCTTCAGGGGCACTGAAGCTTTCTTT. As protein: CSVPFRGTEAFF.

The chain carries TRBV3-1 (or the pseudogene TRBV3-2) and TRBJ1-1; tentatively, D is TRBD1 (5 bases). The CDR3 length is 15 residues. Germline V gives CDR1 LGHDT, CDR2 YNNKEL (reference sequence). The V and J ends lost 1 base and 6 bases respectively, with 15 bases between them. CDR3 in amino acids: CASSQVVQGRAEAFF. The CDR3 DNA follows: TGTGCCAGCAGCCAAGTCGTCCAGGGAAGAGCTGAAGCTTTCTTT.

The chain couples TRBV7-8 to TRBJ2-7, with 7 bases fitting TRBD2. CDR3 length: 15 residues. CDR1 and CDR2 from the germline V gene are SGHVS and FQNEAQ. Trimming at V came to 3 bases and at J to 0 bases, leaving 5 bases not matched to a gene. CDR3 loop: CASSFGGWASYEQYF. CDR3 bases: TGTGCCAGCAGCTTCGGGGGGTGGGCCTCCTACGAGCAGTACTTC.

The chain couples TRBV9 to TRBJ2-2, with 9 bases identical to TRBD1. The CDR3 extends over 13 amino acids. V gave up 3 bases and J gave up 6 bases; unmatched junction bases: 0. Germline CDR1 SGDLS, CDR2 YYNGEE. The CDR3 bases are TGTGCCAGCAGCGGGACAGGGGCCGGGGAGCTGTTTTTT. It is translated as CASSGTGAGELFF.

The rearrangement uses TRBV10-3 and TRBJ2-1; 7 bases align to TRBD2. Trimming took 4 bases from V and 3 from J; bases not matched to a gene: 6. The CDR3 spans 15 residues. Looked up from germline, CDR1 is ENHRY and CDR2 is SYGVKD. The CDR3 DNA reads as TGTGCCATCAGTGCGGCGCGGGAGAACTACAATGAGCAGTTCTTC. It codes for CAISAARENYNEQFF.

The rearrangement links TRBV30 to TRBJ2-1, with 11 bases aligning to TRBD2. The CDR3 is made up of 17 amino acids. CDR1 and CDR2 from the germline V gene are GTSNPN and SVGIG (reference sequence). J lost 9 bases, V lost 0 bases, and 13 bases had no gene match. The DNA for the CDR3 is TGTGCCTGGAGTGTATGGTATAGCGGGAGGGCCTACGGTGAGCAGTTCTTC. This translates into CAWSVWYSGRAYGEQFF. Full variable domain (rest looked up from reference TRBV30 and TRBJ2-1): SQTIHQWPATLVQPVGSPLSLECTVEGTSNPNLYWYRQAAGRGLQLLFYSVGIGQISSEVPQNLSASRPQDRQFILSSKKLLLSDSGFYLCAWSVWYSGRAYGEQFFGPGTRLTVL.